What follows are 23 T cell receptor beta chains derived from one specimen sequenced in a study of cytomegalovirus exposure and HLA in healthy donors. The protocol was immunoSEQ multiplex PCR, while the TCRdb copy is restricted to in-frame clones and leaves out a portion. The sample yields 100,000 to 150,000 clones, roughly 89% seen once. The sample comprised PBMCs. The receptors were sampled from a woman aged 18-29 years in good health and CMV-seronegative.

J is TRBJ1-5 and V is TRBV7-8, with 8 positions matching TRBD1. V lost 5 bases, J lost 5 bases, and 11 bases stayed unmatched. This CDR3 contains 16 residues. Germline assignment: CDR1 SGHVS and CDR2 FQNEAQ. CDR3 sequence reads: CASSKRPGQDHQPQHF. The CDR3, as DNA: TGTGCCAGCAGCAAGAGGCCGGGACAGGATCATCAGCCCCAGCATTTT.

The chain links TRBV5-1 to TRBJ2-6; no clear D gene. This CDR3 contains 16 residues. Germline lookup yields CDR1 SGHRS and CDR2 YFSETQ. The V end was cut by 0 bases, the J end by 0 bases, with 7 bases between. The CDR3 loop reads CASSLGGVSGANVLTF. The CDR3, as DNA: TGCGCCAGCAGCTTGGGCGGCGTCTCTGGGGCCAACGTCCTGACTTTC.

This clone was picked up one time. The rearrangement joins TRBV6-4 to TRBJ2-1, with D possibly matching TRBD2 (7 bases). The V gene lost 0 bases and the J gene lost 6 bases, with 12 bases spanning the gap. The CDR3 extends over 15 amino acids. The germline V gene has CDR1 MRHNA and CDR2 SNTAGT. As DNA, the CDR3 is TGTGCCAGCAGTGACTCAGGGGGGGCCGGCAATGAGCAGTTCTTC. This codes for CASSDSGGAGNEQFF.

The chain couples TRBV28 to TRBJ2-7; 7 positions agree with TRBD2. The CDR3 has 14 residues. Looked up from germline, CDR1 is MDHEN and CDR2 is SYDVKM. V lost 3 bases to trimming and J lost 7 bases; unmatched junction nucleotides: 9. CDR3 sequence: CASSFGFSGREQYF. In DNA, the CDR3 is TGTGCCAGCAGTTTTGGGTTTAGCGGGCGAGAGCAGTACTTC.

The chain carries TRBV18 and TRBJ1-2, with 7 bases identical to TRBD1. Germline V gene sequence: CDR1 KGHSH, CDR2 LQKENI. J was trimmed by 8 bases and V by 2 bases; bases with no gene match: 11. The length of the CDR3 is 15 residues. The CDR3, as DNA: TGTGCCAGCTCACCAGGTGGGACAGTAGACTGGGGCTACACCTTC. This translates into CASSPGGTVDWGYTF.

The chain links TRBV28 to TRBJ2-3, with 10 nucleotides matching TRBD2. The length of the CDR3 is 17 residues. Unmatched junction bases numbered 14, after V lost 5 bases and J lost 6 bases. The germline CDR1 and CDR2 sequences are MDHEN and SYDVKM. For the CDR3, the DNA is TGTGCCAGCAGTCCTCCTTGGGCAGCGGGGGGGCCGGATACGCAGTATTTT. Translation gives CASSPPWAAGGPDTQYF.

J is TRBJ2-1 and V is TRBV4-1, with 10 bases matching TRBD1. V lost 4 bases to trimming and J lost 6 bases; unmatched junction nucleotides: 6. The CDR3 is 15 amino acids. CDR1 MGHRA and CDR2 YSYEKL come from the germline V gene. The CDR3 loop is CASSLTGTGVNEQFF. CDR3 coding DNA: TGCGCCAGCAGCCTAACCGGGACAGGGGTCAATGAGCAGTTCTTC.

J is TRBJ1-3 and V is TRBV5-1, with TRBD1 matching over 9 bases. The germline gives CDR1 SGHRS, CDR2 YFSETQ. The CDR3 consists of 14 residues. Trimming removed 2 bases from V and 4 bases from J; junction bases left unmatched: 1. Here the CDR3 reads CASSFGTGGNTIYF. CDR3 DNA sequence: TGCGCCAGCAGCTTCGGGACAGGGGGAAACACCATATATTTT.

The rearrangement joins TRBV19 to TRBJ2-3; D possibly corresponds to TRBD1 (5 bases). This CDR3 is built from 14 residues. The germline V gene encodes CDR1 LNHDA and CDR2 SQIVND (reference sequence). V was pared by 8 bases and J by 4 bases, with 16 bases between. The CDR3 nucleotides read TGTGCCAGTCAGGGAAGTGTTTTTGCAGATACGCAGTATTTT. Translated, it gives CASQGSVFADTQYF. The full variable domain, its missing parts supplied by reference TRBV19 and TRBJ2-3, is DGGITQSPKYLFRKEGQNVTLSCEQNLNHDAMYWYRQDPGQGLRLIYYSQIVNDFQKGDIAEGYSVSREKKESFPLTVTSAQKNPTAFYLCASQGSVFADTQYFGPGTRLTVL.

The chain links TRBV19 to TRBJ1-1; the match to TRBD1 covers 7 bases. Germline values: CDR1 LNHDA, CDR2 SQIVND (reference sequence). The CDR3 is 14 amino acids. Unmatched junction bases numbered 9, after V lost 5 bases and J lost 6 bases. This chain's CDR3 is CASSGLGTGAEAFF. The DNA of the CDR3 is TGTGCCAGTAGTGGGTTGGGCACAGGGGCTGAAGCTTTCTTT.

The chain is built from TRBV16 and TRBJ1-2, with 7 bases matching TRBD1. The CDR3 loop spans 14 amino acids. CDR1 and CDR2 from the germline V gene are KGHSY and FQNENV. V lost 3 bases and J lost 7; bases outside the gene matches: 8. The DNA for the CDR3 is TGTGCCAGCAGCCAGACGGAACAGGGGAGTGGCTACACCTTC. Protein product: CASSQTEQGSGYTF.

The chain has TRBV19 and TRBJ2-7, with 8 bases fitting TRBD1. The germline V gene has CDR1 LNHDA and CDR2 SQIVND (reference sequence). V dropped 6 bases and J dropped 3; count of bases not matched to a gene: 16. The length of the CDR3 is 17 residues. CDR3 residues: CASSLAGTGLQGYEQYF. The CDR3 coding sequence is TGTGCCAGTAGCCTTGCGGGGACAGGACTTCAAGGCTACGAGCAGTACTTC.

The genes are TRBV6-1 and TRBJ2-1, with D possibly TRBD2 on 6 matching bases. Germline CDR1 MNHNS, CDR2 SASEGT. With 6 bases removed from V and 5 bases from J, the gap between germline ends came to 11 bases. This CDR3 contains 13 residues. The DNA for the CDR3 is TGTGCCAGCAGGGATGGGACTGACAATGAGCAGTTCTTC. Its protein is CASRDGTDNEQFF.

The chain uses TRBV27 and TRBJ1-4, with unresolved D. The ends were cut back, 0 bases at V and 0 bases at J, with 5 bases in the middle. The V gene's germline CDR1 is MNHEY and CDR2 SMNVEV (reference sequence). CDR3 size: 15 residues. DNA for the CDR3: TGTGCCAGCAGTTTATCGGGCGCAACTAATGAAAAACTGTTTTTT. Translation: CASSLSGATNEKLFF.

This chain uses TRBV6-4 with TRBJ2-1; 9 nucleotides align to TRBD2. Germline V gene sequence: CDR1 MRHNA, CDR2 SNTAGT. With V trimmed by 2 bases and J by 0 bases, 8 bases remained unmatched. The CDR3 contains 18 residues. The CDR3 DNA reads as TGTGCCAGCAGTGACACTAGCGGGCCAACCTTCTCCTACAATGAGCAGTTCTTC. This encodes CASSDTSGPTFSYNEQFF.

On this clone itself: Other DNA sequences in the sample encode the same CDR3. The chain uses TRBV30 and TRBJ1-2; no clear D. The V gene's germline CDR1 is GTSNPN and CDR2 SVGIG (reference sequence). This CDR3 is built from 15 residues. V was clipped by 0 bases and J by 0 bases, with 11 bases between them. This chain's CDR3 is CAWSVMNRANYGYTF. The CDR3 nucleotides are TGTGCCTGGAGTGTTATGAATAGAGCTAACTATGGCTACACCTTC.

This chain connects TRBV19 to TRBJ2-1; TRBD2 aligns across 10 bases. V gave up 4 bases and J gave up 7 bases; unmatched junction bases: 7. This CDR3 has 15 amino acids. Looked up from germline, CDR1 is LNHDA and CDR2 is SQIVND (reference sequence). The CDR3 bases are TGTGCCAGTAGTAGGGTCGGACTAGCGGTTAATGAGCAGTTCTTC. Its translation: CASSRVGLAVNEQFF.

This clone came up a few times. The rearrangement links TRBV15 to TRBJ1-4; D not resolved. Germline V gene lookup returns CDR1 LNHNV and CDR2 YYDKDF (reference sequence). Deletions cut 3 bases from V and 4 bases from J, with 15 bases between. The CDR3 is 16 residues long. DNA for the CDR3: TGTGCCACCAGCAGTGTCGTAGGACGGGGTAATGAAAAACTGTTTTTT. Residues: CATSSVVGRGNEKLFF.

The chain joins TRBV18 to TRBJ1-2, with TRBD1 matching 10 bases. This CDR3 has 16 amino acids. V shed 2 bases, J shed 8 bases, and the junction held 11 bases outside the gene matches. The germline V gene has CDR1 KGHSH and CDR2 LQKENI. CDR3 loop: CASSPEGQGPVGGYTF. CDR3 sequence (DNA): TGTGCCAGCTCACCAGAGGGACAGGGGCCAGTGGGAGGCTACACCTTC.

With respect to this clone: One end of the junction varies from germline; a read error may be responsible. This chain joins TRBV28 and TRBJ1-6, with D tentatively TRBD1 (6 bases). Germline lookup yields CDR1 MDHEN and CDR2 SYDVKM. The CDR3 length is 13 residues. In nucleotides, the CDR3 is TGTGCCAGCAGGACAGGTTCCCCTTCATCCCTCCACTTT. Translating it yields CASRTGSPSSLHF.

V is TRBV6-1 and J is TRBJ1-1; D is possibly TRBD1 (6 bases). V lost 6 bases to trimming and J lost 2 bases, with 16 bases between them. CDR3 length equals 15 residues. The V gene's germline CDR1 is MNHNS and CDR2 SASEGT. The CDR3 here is CASRNRQASNTEAFF. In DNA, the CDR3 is TGTGCCAGCAGGAACAGACAGGCATCAAACACTGAAGCTTTCTTT.

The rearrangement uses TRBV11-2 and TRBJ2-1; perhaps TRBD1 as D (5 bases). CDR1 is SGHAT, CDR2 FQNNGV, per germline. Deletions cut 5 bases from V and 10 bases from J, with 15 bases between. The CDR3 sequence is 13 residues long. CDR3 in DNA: TGTGCCAGCAGCGACGACAGCCTGGACGAGCAGTTCTTC. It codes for CASSDDSLDEQFF.

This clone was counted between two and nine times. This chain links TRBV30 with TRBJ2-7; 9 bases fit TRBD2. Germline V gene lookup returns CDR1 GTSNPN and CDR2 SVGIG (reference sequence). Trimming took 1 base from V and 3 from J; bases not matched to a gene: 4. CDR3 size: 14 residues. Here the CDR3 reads CAWSGRGGSYEQYV. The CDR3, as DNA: TGTGCCTGGAGTGGGCGGGGGGGCAGCTACGAGCAGTACGTC.